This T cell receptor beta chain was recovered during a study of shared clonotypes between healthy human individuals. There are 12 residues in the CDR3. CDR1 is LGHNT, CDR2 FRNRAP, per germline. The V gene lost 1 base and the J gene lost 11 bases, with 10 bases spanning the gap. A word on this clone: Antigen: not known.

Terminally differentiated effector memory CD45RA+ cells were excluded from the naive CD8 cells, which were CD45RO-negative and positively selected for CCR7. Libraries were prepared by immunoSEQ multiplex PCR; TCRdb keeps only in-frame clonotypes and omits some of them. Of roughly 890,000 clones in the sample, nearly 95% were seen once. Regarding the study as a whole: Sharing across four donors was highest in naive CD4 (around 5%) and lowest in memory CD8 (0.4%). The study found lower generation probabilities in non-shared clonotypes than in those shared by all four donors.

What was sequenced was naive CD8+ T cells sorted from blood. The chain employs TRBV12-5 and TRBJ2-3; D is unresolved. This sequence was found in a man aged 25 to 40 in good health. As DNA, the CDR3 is TGTGCTAGTGGTTTGGAACCTAGGTTGCAGTATTTT. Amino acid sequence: CASGLEPRLQYF. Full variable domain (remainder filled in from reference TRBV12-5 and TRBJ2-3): DARVTQTPRHKVTEMGQEVTMRCQPILGHNTVFWYRQTMMQGLELLAYFRNRAPLDDSGMPKDRFSAEMPDATLATLKIQPSEPRDSAVYFCASGLEPRLQYFGPGTRLTVL.